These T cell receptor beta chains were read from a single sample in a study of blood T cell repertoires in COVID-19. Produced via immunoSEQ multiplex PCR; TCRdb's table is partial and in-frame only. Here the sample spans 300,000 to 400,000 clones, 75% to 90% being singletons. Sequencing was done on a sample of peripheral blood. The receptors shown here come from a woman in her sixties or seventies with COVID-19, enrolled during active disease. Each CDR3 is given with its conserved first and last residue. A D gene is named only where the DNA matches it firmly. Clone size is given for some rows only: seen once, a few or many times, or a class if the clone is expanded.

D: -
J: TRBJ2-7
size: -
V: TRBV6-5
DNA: TGTGCCAGCAGCCCGTCCCCCCAGGGCTCCTACGAGCAGTACTTC
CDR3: CASSPSPQGSYEQYF

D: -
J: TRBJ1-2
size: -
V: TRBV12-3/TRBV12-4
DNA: TGTGCCAGCAGTATAGGGGGGAGGCGAGGCTACACCTTC
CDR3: CASSIGGRRGYTF

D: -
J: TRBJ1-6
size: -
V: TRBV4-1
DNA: TGCGCCAGCAGCCCCACCCTCCAGGCTGTCCCCTCACCCCTCCACTTT
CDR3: CASSPTLQAVPSPLHF

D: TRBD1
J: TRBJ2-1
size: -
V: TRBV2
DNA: TGTGCCAGCAGTGAAGTCCCGGCAGGGGGCTACAATGAGCAGTTCTTC
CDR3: CASSEVPAGGYNEQFF

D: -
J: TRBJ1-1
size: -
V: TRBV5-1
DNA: TGCGCCAGCTCATCCTCAGGGTACACTGAAGCTTTCTTT
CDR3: CASSSSGYTEAFF

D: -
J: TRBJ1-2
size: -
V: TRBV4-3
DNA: TGCGCCAGCAGCCAACTAGGTGGAGAAGGAGGCTACACCTTC
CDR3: CASSQLGGEGGYTF

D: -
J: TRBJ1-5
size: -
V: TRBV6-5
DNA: TGTGCCAGCAGTTACTCCTGGCAGCTGGAGATGCCCCAGCATTTT
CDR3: CASSYSWQLEMPQHF

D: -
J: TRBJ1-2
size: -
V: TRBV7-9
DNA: TGTGCCAGCAGCCTGAACAGCGGGTATGGCTACACCTTC
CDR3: CASSLNSGYGYTF

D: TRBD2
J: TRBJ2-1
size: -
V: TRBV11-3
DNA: TGTGCCAGCAGCTTGGCAGCGGGGGGGTACAATGAGCAGTTCTTC
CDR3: CASSLAAGGYNEQFF

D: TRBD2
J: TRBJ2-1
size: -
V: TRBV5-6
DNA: TGTGCCAGCAGCCTCGCCTTGGAGCGGGGGAGCTCCTACAATGAGCAGTTCTTC
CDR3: CASSLALERGSSYNEQFF

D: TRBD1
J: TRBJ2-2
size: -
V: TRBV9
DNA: TGTGCCAGCAGCGTAGGGTCAGGGGGCCAATTTGGCGGGGAGCTGTTTTTT
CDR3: CASSVGSGGQFGGELFF

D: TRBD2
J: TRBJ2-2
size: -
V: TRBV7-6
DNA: TGTGCCAGCAGCTTAGCGGGGGGGACCGGGGAGCTGTTTTTT
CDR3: CASSLAGGTGELFF

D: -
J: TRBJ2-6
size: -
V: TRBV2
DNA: TGTGCCAGCAGCCGATTAGTTGGGGGAACCTCGGGGGTCTTTGGGGCCAACGTCCTGACTTTC
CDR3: CASSRLVGGTSGVFGANVLTF

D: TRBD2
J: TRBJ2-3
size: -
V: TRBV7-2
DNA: TGTGCCAGCAGCTCTGCTGTTATCGCGGGGGGGACAGATACGCAGTATTTT
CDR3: CASSSAVIAGGTDTQYF

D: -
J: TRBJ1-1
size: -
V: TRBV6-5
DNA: TGTGCCAGCAGTACCGGACAGTTGAACACTGAAGCTTTCTTT
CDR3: CASSTGQLNTEAFF

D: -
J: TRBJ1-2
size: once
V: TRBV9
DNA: TGTGCCAGCAGCGTAGCGGTAACCGTTAACTATGGCTACACCTTC
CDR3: CASSVAVTVNYGYTF

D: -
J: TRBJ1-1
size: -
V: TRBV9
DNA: TGTGCCAGCAGCGTAGCGGAGGGGTTGGGCACTGAAGCTTTCTTT
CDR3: CASSVAEGLGTEAFF

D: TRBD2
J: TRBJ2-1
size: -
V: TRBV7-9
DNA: TGTGCCAGCAGCAATAGCGGGGGGTCCGATGAGCAGTTCTTC
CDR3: CASSNSGGSDEQFF

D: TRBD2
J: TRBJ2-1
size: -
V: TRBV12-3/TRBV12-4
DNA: TGTGCCAGCAGTCTCAGCGGGGGGGGGCAGTTCTTC
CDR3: CASSLSGGGQFF

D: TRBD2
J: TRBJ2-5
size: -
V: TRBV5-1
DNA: TGCGCCCGCAGCTTGGCTCCCAATGTGGGGCGGGGGGGCCGGCAAGAGACCCAGTACTTC
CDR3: CARSLAPNVGRGGRQETQYF

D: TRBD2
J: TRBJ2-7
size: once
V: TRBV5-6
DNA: TGTGCCACTCGTGTTACGGGGGGGAAGTACGAGCAGTACTTC
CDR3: CATRVTGGKYEQYF

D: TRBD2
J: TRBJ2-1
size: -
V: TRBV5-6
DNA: TGTGCCAGCAGCCCCTCGGGGGGGAGGTGGGAAAATGAGCAGTTCTTC
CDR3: CASSPSGGRWENEQFF

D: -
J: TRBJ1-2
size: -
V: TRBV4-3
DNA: TGCGCCAGCAGCCAAGTGACAGCTGGCTATGGCTACACCTTC
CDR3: CASSQVTAGYGYTF

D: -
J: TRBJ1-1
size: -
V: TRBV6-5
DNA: TGTGCCAGCAGTTATGAGGAATCCGACACTGAAGCTTTCTTT
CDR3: CASSYEESDTEAFF

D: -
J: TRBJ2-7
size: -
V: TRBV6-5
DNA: TGTGCCAGCAGTACAGGGACCTACGAGCAGTACTTC
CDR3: CASSTGTYEQYF

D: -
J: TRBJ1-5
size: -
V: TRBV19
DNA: TGTGCCAGTAGTAACCCGGACAGTTTGGTTCGGCCCCAGCATTTT
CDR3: CASSNPDSLVRPQHF

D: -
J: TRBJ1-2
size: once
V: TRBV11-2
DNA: TGTGCCAGCAGCTTAGAGATGACAAGCAACTATGGCTACACCTTC
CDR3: CASSLEMTSNYGYTF

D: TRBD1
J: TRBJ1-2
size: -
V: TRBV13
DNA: TGTGCCAGCAGCTTTACAGGGGGGAGAAATGGCTACACCTTC
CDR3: CASSFTGGRNGYTF

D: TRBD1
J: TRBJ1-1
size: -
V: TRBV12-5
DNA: TGTGCTAGTGGTTTGGGACAGGGAACAACTGAAGCTTTCTTT
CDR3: CASGLGQGTTEAFF

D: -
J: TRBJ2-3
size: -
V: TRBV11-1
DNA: TGTGCCAGCAGCTTAGAGCGTGTGGCAGACACAGATACGCAGTATTTT
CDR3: CASSLERVADTDTQYF

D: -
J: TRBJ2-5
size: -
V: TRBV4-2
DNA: TGTGCCAGCAGCCAAGTAGCGCAAGAGACCCAGTACTTC
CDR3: CASSQVAQETQYF

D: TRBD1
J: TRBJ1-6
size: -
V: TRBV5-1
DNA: TGCGCCAGCAGCCAGGGGGCAAATTCACCCCTCCACTTT
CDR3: CASSQGANSPLHF

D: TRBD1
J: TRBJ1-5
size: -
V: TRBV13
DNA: TGTGCCAGCAGCGCGCGACAGGGTAATCAGCCCCAGCATTTT
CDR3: CASSARQGNQPQHF

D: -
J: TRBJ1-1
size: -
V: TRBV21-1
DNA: TGTGCCAGCAGCAAAGGCGGGACAGTTAACACTGAAGCTTTCTTT
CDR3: CASSKGGTVNTEAFF

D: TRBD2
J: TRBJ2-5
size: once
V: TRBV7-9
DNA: TGTGCCAGCAGCCTGGGGGGGACAGAGACCCAGTACTTC
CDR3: CASSLGGTETQYF

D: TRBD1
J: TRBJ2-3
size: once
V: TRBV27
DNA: TGTGCCAGCAGTCGGACGCATTGGACAGGGAGCGTAGATACGCAGTATTTT
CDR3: CASSRTHWTGSVDTQYF

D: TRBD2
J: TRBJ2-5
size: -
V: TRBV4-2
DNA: TGTGCCAGCAGCCAAGATAGGTCAGCGGGGGGGTTATCAGAGACCCAGTACTTC
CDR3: CASSQDRSAGGLSETQYF

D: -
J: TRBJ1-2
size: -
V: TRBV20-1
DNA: TGCAGTGCTAGTGGCGGGACGCCTTATGGCTACACCTTC
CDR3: CSASGGTPYGYTF

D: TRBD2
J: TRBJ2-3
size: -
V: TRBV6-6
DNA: TGTGCCAGCAGTTACTCAGCGGGGAGTACAGATACGCAGTATTTT
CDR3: CASSYSAGSTDTQYF

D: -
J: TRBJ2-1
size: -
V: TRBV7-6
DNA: TGTGCCAGCAGCTTAGTACAGTTAGGTGAGCAGTTCTTC
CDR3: CASSLVQLGEQFF

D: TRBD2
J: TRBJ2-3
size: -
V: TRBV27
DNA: TGTGCCAGCAGTTTATGGGGGGGGCGGGGGGACACAGATACGCAGTATTTT
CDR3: CASSLWGGRGDTDTQYF

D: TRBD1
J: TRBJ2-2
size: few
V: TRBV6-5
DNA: TGTGCCAGCAGGGGACAGGGGAACACCGGGGAGCTGTTTTTT
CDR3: CASRGQGNTGELFF

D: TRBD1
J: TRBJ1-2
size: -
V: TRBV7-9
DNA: TGTGCCAGCAGCCAAAGGTGGGAGGGACAGGGGAGATATGGCTACACCTTC
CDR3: CASSQRWEGQGRYGYTF

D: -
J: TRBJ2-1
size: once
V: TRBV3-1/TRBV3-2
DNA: TGTGCCAGCAGCCTTGGCGGGGCCCCTGACAATGAGCAGTTCTTC
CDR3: CASSLGGAPDNEQFF

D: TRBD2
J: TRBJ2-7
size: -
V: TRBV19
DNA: TGTGCCAGTAGCCGTCGTGTAGGGGAGGGCGAGCAGTACTTC
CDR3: CASSRRVGEGEQYF

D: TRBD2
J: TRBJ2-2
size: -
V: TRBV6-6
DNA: TGTGCCAGCAGCCTCTACGCACTAGCGGGGGGGCGGCAGGCCACCGGGGAGCTGTTTTTT
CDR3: CASSLYALAGGRQATGELFF

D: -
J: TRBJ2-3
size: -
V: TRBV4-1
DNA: TGCGCCAGCAGCCTCACCCCGGGACACTCGAGCACAGATACGCAGTATTTT
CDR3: CASSLTPGHSSTDTQYF

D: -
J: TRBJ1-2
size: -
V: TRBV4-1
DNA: TGCGCCAGCAGCCACTTTAGGGGAGGGGTGGGCTATGGCTACACCTTC
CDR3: CASSHFRGGVGYGYTF

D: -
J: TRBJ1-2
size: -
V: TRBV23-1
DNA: TGCGCCAGCACCCTGAGGCAGATAGTTCCCTATGGCTACACCTTC
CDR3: CASTLRQIVPYGYTF

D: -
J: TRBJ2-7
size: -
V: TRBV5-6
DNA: TGTGCCAGCAGCAGCGATTATTACGAGCAGTACTTC
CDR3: CASSSDYYEQYF

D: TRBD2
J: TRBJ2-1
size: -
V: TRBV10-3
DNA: TGTGCCATCAGCTCCCGCGGGGGGGATTACAATGAGCAGTTCTTC
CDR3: CAISSRGGDYNEQFF

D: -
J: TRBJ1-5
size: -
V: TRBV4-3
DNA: TGCGCCAGCAGCCAAGAACCGAGAGGGCAGCCCCAGCATTTT
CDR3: CASSQEPRGQPQHF

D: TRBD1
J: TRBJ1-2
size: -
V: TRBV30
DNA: TGTGCCTGGAGTACTACCGGGACAGGCTATGGCTACACCTTC
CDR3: CAWSTTGTGYGYTF

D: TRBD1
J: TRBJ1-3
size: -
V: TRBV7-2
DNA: TGTGCCAGCAGCTCAGGACAGGGTGGAAACACCATATATTTT
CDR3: CASSSGQGGNTIYF

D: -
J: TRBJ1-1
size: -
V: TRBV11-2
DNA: TGTGCCAGCAGCCTTACTACGGGGGTTTACGCTGAAGCTTTCTTT
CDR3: CASSLTTGVYAEAFF